This paragraph covers one T cell receptor (beta chain) sequence. The method was immunoSEQ multiplex PCR; TCRdb's version includes in-frame clones alone and lacks a portion of them. The profile shows approximately 400,000 clones, just under 95% of them singletons. The record originates from a study of shared T cell receptors in the human thymus. CDR1 is MDHEN and CDR2 is SYDVKM in the germline V gene. The CDR3 is 15 residues long. Trimming took 3 bases from V and 2 from J, leaving 13 bases between them. The source of this sequence is a human donor. The sample comprised thymocytes. This chain connects TRBV28 to TRBJ1-2, with D perhaps TRBD1 (6 bases). DNA for the CDR3: TGTGCCAGCAGTTTCCGAGGGGGGATGAACTATGGCTACACCTTC. As protein: CASSFRGGMNYGYTF.